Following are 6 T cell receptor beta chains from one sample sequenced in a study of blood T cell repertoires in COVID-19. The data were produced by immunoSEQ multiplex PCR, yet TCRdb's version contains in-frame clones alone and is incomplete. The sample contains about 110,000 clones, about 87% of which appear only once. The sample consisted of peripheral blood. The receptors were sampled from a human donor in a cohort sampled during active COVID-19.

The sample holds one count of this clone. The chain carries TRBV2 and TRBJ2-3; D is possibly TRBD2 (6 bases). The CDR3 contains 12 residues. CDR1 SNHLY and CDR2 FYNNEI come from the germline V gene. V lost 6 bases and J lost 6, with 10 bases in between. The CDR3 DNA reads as TGTGCCAGCAGAGGAGGGAGGGATACGCAGTATTTT. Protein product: CASRGGRDTQYF.

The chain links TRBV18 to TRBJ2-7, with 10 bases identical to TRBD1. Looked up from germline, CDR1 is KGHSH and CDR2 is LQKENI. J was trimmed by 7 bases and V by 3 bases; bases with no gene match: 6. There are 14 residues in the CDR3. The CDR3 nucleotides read TGTGCCAGCTCACCGCCGGGACAGGGGAAAGAGCAGTACTTC. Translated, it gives CASSPPGQGKEQYF.

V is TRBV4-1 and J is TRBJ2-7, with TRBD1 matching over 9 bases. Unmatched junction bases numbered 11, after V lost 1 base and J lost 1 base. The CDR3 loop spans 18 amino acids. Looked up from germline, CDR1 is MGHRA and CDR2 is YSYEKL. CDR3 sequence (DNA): TGCGCCAGCAGCCAAGGACTAACAGGGGGCCTTGGTTCCTACGAGCAGTACTTC. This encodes CASSQGLTGGLGSYEQYF.

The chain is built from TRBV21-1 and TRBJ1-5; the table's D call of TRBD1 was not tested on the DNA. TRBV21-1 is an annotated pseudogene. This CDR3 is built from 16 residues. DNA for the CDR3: TGTGCCAGCAGACCCAATAAGGGGCGAAGTTCTCAGCCCCAGCATTTT. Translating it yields CASRPNKGRSSQPQHF.

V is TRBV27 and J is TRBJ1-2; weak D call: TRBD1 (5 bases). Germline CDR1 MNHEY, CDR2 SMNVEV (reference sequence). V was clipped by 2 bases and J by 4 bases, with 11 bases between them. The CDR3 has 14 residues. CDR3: CASSLQQVGYGYTF. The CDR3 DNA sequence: TGTGCCAGCAGTTTACAACAGGTGGGCTATGGCTACACCTTC.

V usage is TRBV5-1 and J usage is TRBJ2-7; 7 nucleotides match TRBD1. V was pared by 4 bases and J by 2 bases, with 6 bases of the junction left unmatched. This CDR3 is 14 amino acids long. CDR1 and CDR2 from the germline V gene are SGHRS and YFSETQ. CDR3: CASSLGQRTYEQYF. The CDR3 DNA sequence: TGCGCCAGCAGCCTGGGACAGAGAACCTACGAGCAGTACTTC. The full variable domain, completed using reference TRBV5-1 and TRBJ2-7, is KAGVTQTPRYLIKTRGQQVTLSCSPISGHRSVSWYQQTPGQGLQFLFEYFSETQRNKGNFPGRFSGRQFSNSRSEMNVSTLELGDSALYLCASSLGQRTYEQYFGPGTRLTVT.